The 14 T cell receptor beta chains in this list originate from one sample, sequenced in a study of T cell repertoires in cytomegalovirus infection (dated by TCRdb to about 2019). TCRdb records Illumina HiSeq 1500 as the sequencer. TCRdb redid the processing of the public reads, applying fastp at Q25 and MiXCR, and retained in-frame beta chains. Each record represents a unique CDR3 protein, reported with the most common genes and DNA among its rows. Across this sample there are fewer than 85,000 distinct CDR3 sequences, with 3% to 4% seen only once. Together, the top ten hold about 22% of the sample. The sequenced sample was PBMCs. These receptors came from a human donor in good health (CMV status not recorded). Some clones in this sample may be carry-over from other donors' samples.

By its share, this clonotype is medium-sized. The chain joins TRBV7-2 to TRBJ1-5; D is ambiguous. Germline CDR1 SGHTA, CDR2 FQGNSA. V shed 2 bases and J shed 4 bases, with 6 bases lying between them. This CDR3 region has 13 residues. CDR3 amino acids: CASSLSINQPQHF. Written as DNA, the CDR3 is TGTGCCAGCAGCTTATCCATAAATCAGCCCCAGCATTTT.

This clonotype was observed many times. The V call is TRBV7-2, the J call TRBJ2-5, with D tentatively TRBD1 or TRBD2 (5 bases each). Germline V gives CDR1 SGHTA, CDR2 FQGNSA. V lost 5 bases to trimming and J lost 2 bases, with 9 bases between them. The CDR3 has 13 amino acids. CDR3 protein: CASSGGPQETQYF. The CDR3 DNA follows: TGTGCCAGCAGCGGGGGTCCACAAGAGACCCAGTACTTC. Together with reference TRBV7-2 and TRBJ2-5, the CDR3 gives the full variable domain: GAGVSQSPSNKVTEKGKDVELRCDPISGHTALYWYRQSLGQGLEFLIYFQGNSAPDKSGLPSDRFSAERTGGSVSTLTIQRTQQEDSAVYLCASSGGPQETQYFGPGTRLLVL.

This clonotype was counted many times. The chain has TRBV7-2 and TRBJ2-5; TRBD2 is a possible D gene (7 bases). V dropped 5 bases and J dropped 2 bases, with 18 bases sitting between them. CDR1 is SGHTA and CDR2 is FQGNSA in the germline V gene. The CDR3 extends over 16 amino acids. In DNA form, the CDR3 reads TGTGCCAGCAGCCCAGGGGCCGGGCGGGGGCAAGAGACCCAGTACTTC. Residues: CASSPGAGRGQETQYF.

This clonotype was counted many times. The V gene is TRBV29-1, the J gene TRBJ2-2; 7 bases are a match to TRBD1. V shed 6 bases and J 0 bases; nucleotides not matched to a gene: 1. This CDR3 is 13 amino acids long. CDR1 is SQVTM, CDR2 ANQGSEA, per germline. The CDR3 region has the DNA TGCAGCGTGACAGGGACGAACACCGGGGAGCTGTTTTTT. It translates to CSVTGTNTGELFF.

This clonotype was counted at least ten times. The rearrangement uses TRBV4-2 and TRBJ2-7; D is undetermined. Between the trimmed V and J ends, which lost 0 bases and 3 bases, there was a span of 3 bases. The CDR3 consists of 12 residues. CDR1 and CDR2 from the germline V gene are LGHNA and YNFKEQ. CDR3 residues: CASSQDSYEQYF. The CDR3 DNA sequence: TGTGCCAGCAGCCAAGACAGCTACGAGCAGTACTTC.

There are many counts of this clonotype. The chain carries TRBV24-1 and TRBJ1-1, with a possible D match to TRBD1 (5 bases). The germline gives CDR1 KGHDR, CDR2 SFDVKD. The CDR3 runs 12 residues. Trimming took 1 base from V and 8 from J, leaving 7 bases between them. The chain's CDR3 is CATSDFWGEAFF. The CDR3 DNA is TGTGCCACCAGTGATTTTTGGGGCGAAGCTTTCTTT.

This clonotype was picked up many times. In nucleotides, the CDR3 is TGTGCCAGCACCATGGGGACTGAAGCTTTCTTT. This encodes CASTMGTEAFF. The V gene is TRBV6-2 or TRBV6-3, the J gene TRBJ1-1, with D unresolved. V gave up 7 bases and J gave up 5 bases, with 8 bases separating them. This CDR3 has 11 residues. Germline values: CDR1 MNHEY, CDR2 SVGEGT.

This clonotype was seen repeatedly, ten times or more. This sequence joins TRBV14 and TRBJ2-3, with a tentative D call TRBD2 (5 bases). V was clipped by 1 base and J by 5 bases, with 10 bases between them. CDR3 length: 14 amino acids. Germline V gene lookup returns CDR1 SGHDN and CDR2 FVKESK. The CDR3: CASSQAGWGDTQYF. The CDR3 coding sequence is TGTGCCAGCAGCCAAGCGGGATGGGGAGATACGCAGTATTTT.

The sample holds many counts of this clonotype. J is TRBJ1-6 and V is TRBV7-8; D remains ambiguous. CDR1 is SGHVS and CDR2 is FQNEAQ in the germline V gene. Trimming stripped 1 base from V and 6 bases from J, with 10 bases between. The CDR3 spans 15 residues. Here the CDR3 reads CASSLEMGINSPLHF. The CDR3 DNA is TGTGCCAGCAGCTTAGAGATGGGTATTAATTCACCCCTCCACTTT.

In this sample, this clonotype turned up many times. The V gene is TRBV7-2, the J gene TRBJ2-4; no reliable D call. V lost 1 base and J lost 0, with 13 bases in between. Germline V gives CDR1 SGHTA, CDR2 FQGNSA. The CDR3 runs 17 residues. CDR3 in DNA: TGTGCCAGCAGCTTAGGTGGCTCGGTAGGAGCCAAAAACATTCAGTACTTC. It yields the protein CASSLGGSVGAKNIQYF.

This clonotype was found many times. The chain joins TRBV7-2 to TRBJ2-3; unclear D gene. Germline V gives CDR1 SGHTA, CDR2 FQGNSA. There are 14 residues in the CDR3. Trimming pared 4 bases from V and 2 bases from J, leaving 10 bases between. The CDR3 region is CASSSPQITDTQYF. The CDR3 DNA follows: TGTGCCAGCAGCTCCCCCCAGATCACAGATACGCAGTATTTT.

This clonotype was seen ten or more times. This chain joins TRBV6-8 and TRBJ2-6; D gene uncertain. Germline V gene lookup returns CDR1 MNHGY and CDR2 SAAAGT. Trimming took off 3 bases at V and 0 bases at J, with 9 bases between the two ends. This CDR3 has 16 amino acids. The DNA for the CDR3 is TGTGCCAGCAGTTATTTCACCTTCTCTGGGGCCAACGTCCTGACTTTC. Translating gives CASSYFTFSGANVLTF.

The CDR3 coding sequence is TGTGCCACCCGTTCTTTCACCGGGGAGCTGTTTTTT. It codes for CATRSFTGELFF. This chain links TRBV10-3 with TRBJ2-2; D unresolved. Trimming removed 10 bases from V and 4 bases from J, with 10 bases in between. The CDR3 runs 12 residues. Germline V gene data show CDR1 as ENHRY and CDR2 as SYGVKD.

This clonotype was recorded many times. The chain uses TRBV7-8 and TRBJ1-6; tentative D call: TRBD1 (6 bases). The CDR3 runs 14 residues. V was pared by 5 bases and J by 9 bases, with 14 bases between. Germline V lookup: CDR1 SGHVS, CDR2 FQNEAQ. The CDR3 sequence is CASSKTGGTSPLHF. The CDR3 nucleotides read TGTGCCAGCAGCAAGACAGGTGGAACTTCACCCCTCCACTTT.